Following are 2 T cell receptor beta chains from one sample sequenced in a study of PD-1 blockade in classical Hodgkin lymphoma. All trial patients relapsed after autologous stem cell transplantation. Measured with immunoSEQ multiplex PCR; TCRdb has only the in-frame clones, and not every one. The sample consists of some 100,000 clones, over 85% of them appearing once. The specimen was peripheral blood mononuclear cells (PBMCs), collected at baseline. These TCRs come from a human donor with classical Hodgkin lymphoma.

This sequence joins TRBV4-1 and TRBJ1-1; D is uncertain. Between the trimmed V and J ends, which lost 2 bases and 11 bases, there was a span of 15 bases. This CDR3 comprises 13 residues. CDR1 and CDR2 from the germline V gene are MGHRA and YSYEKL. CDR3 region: CASSQRLALLAFF. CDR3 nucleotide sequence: TGCGCCAGCAGCCAAAGACTAGCGTTGTTGGCTTTCTTT.

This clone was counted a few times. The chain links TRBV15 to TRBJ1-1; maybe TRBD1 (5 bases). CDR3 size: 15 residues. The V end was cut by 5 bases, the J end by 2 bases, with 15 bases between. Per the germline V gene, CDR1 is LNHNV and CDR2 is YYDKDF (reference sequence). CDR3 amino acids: CATSRTKGGNTEAFF. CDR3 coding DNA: TGTGCCACCAGCCGGACAAAGGGCGGAAACACTGAAGCTTTCTTT.